One sample yielded the 31 T cell receptor beta chains listed below, sequenced in a study of T cell responses to AZD1222 COVID-19 vaccine. Here immunoSEQ multiplex PCR was the method, and the copy in TCRdb shows in-frame clones only, minus some. The sample has roughly 140,000 clones; around nine tenths are singletons. The sequencing used peripheral blood, collected on day 0 of AZD1222 vaccination. These receptors were taken from an adult in good health.

This clone has more than one count but fewer than ten. The chain combines TRBV30 with TRBJ2-7; D not resolved. The CDR3 has 15 amino acids. Trimming removed 2 bases at V and 3 bases at J, with 17 bases between. Germline CDR1 and CDR2: GTSNPN and SVGIG (reference sequence). CDR3 in amino acids: CAWSIGSGVYYEQYF. DNA for the CDR3: TGTGCCTGGAGTATCGGGTCTGGAGTTTACTACGAGCAGTACTTC.

The chain carries TRBV12-3 or TRBV12-4 and TRBJ2-7; D call uncertain. V shed 6 bases and J shed 1 base, with 10 bases lying between them. CDR3 size: 13 residues. In DNA, the CDR3 is TGTGCCAGCAGCGTCTCAGTTTCCTACGAGCAGTACTTC. Its protein product is CASSVSVSYEQYF.

This rearrangement joins TRBV7-9 to TRBJ1-4; D gene unclear. CDR1 and CDR2 (germline): SEHNR, FQNEAQ (reference sequence). Trimming cost V 7 bases and J 8 bases, with 14 bases left between them. This CDR3 is 13 amino acids long. The CDR3 DNA is TGTGCCAGCACCCGTGACACTTTGGAAAAACTGTTTTTT. It encodes CASTRDTLEKLFF. The full variable domain, rest sourced from reference TRBV7-9 and TRBJ1-4, is DTGVSQNPRHKITKRGQNVTFRCDPISEHNRLYWYRQTLGQGPEFLTYFQNEAQLEKSRLLSDRFSAERPKGSFSTLEIQRTEQGDSAMYLCASTRDTLEKLFFGSGTQLSVL.

V gene TRBV7-2 combines with J gene TRBJ2-1; 10 bases map to TRBD2. With 4 bases clipped from V and 7 bases from J, the junction kept 13 bases outside the gene matches. CDR3 size: 17 residues. Germline CDR1 SGHTA, CDR2 FQGNSA. The CDR3 region has the DNA TGTGCCAGCAGCTCCCAGCCTAGCGGGAGATTTGGAAATGAGCAGTTCTTC. It yields the protein CASSSQPSGRFGNEQFF.

The J gene is TRBJ2-3, the V gene TRBV5-4, with D possibly TRBD2 on 5 matching bases. The CDR3 runs to 16 residues. V gave up 4 bases and J gave up 7 bases, with 22 bases separating them. The germline V gene has CDR1 SGHNT and CDR2 YYREEE (reference sequence). The CDR3 bases are TGTGCCAGCAGCCCAAAGGAGGCGAGCGTTTCAAATACGCAGTATTTT. Translating it yields CASSPKEASVSNTQYF.

The chain combines TRBV6-1 with TRBJ2-3; tentatively, D is TRBD2 (7 bases). CDR1 is MNHNS and CDR2 is SASEGT in the germline V gene. Trimming stripped 3 bases from V and 5 bases from J, with 15 bases between. This CDR3 region has 15 residues. The CDR3 coding sequence is TGTGCCAGCAGTGACCGGGGGGCCCTCAGAGATACGCAGTATTTT. Amino acid sequence: CASSDRGALRDTQYF.

The V gene is TRBV4-1, the J gene TRBJ2-7; no firm D call. Trimming stripped 4 bases from V and 2 bases from J, with 12 bases between. CDR3 length: 14 amino acids. Germline assignment: CDR1 MGHRA and CDR2 YSYEKL. The CDR3 spells CASSLGGSTYEQYF. The CDR3 region has the DNA TGCGCCAGCAGCCTCGGTGGGTCCACCTACGAGCAGTACTTC.

J is TRBJ2-2 and V is TRBV7-3; 10 bases are shared with TRBD1. V trimming: 1 base; J trimming: 4 bases; junction bases outside the gene matches: 6. CDR1 and CDR2 from the germline V gene are SGHTA and FQGTGA. This CDR3 contains 17 residues. The chain's CDR3 is CASSLSPGQGSTGELFF. The CDR3 DNA follows: TGTGCCAGCAGCTTAAGTCCGGGACAGGGGAGCACCGGGGAGCTGTTTTTT.

V usage is TRBV7-3 and J usage is TRBJ2-1, with 11 bases lining up with TRBD2. The length of the CDR3 is 16 residues. V lost 5 bases and J lost 7; bases outside the gene matches: 10. Germline assignment: CDR1 SGHTA and CDR2 FQGTGA. The CDR3 DNA sequence: TGTGCCAGCAGCCCCGTAGCGGGAGGGCCTGGGAATGAGCAGTTCTTC. This translates into CASSPVAGGPGNEQFF.

This sequence joins TRBV3-1 (or the pseudogene TRBV3-2) and TRBJ2-7, with 9 bases lining up with TRBD1. The germline gives CDR1 LGHDT, CDR2 YNNKEL (reference sequence). The J segment lost 0 bases and the V segment lost 6 bases, leaving 0 bases of the junction unmatched. The CDR3 runs to 13 residues. CDR3 region: CASRQGASYEQYF. In DNA, the CDR3 is TGTGCCAGCAGACAGGGGGCCTCCTACGAGCAGTACTTC.

The chain combines TRBV21-1 with TRBJ1-2; TRBD1, as called in the table, went unchecked against the DNA. TRBV21-1 is annotated as a pseudogene. The CDR3 runs to 18 residues. In DNA form, the CDR3 reads TGTGCCAGCAGCAAAGAATTCCTTTTCGGCAGGGTAAGTGGTGGCTACACCTTC. Translation gives CASSKEFLFGRVSGGYTF.

The V call is TRBV11-2, the J call TRBJ2-1, with TRBD2 matching 9 bases. Germline trimming cut 5 bases from V and 6 bases from J; bases unmatched to any gene: 8. The germline V gene encodes CDR1 SGHAT and CDR2 FQNNGV. The CDR3 spans 15 residues. This CDR3 reads CASSEQGTSSNEQFF. The CDR3 DNA reads TGTGCCAGCAGCGAACAGGGGACTAGCTCCAATGAGCAGTTCTTC.

V is TRBV20-1 and J is TRBJ2-7; D remains unclear. V lost 3 bases to trimming and J lost 1 base, with 7 bases between them. The CDR3 consists of 12 residues. Per germline, CDR1 DFQATT and CDR2 SNEGSKA (reference sequence). CDR3 sequence: CSASFGSYEQYF. DNA for the CDR3: TGCAGTGCTAGTTTCGGTTCCTACGAGCAGTACTTC.

This clone was detected once. This rearrangement joins TRBV30 to TRBJ2-7, with 16 bases aligning to TRBD2. The CDR3 length is 15 residues. Trimming cost V 5 bases and J 1 base; bases outside gene matches: 2. Looked up from germline, CDR1 is GTSNPN and CDR2 is SVGIG (reference sequence). CDR3 nucleotide sequence: TGTGCCTGGGGGACTAGCGGGAGGGCGTCCTACGAGCAGTACTTC. Encoded protein: CAWGTSGRASYEQYF.

This chain uses TRBV11-2 with TRBJ2-7; TRBD1 agrees at 7 bases. Germline trimming cut 1 base from V and 1 base from J; bases unmatched to any gene: 4. The CDR3 runs 15 residues. Per germline, CDR1 SGHAT and CDR2 FQNNGV. The CDR3 reads CASSLGTGPSYEQYF. Here the CDR3 DNA reads TGTGCCAGCAGCTTAGGGACAGGCCCTTCCTACGAGCAGTACTTC. Filled out from reference TRBV11-2 and TRBJ2-7, the complete variable domain reads EAGVAQSPRYKIIEKRQSVAFWCNPISGHATLYWYQQILGQGPKLLIQFQNNGVVDDSQLPKDRFSAERLKGVDSTLKIQPAKLEDSAVYLCASSLGTGPSYEQYFGPGTRLTVT.

This clone was found once. The chain is built from TRBV6-5 and TRBJ2-3; 11 bases line up with TRBD2. Germline V CDR1 and CDR2: MNHEY, SVGAGI. The trim removed 8 bases at V and 0 bases at J, leaving 4 bases unmatched. The CDR3 extends over 15 amino acids. The CDR3 loop reads CASGTSGGSTDTQYF. Written as DNA, the CDR3 is TGTGCCAGCGGTACTAGCGGGGGAAGCACAGATACGCAGTATTTT.

V is TRBV5-1 and J is TRBJ1-1; TRBD1 is a possible D gene (6 bases). This CDR3 comprises 17 residues. V was clipped by 0 bases and J by 1 base, with 16 bases between them. The V gene's germline CDR1 is SGHRS and CDR2 YFSETQ. Here the CDR3 reads CASSLAGHGVGNTEAFF. The CDR3 DNA is TGCGCCAGCAGCTTGGCGGGACACGGAGTGGGGAACACTGAAGCTTTCTTT.

The chain is built from TRBV10-1 and TRBJ1-1; D call uncertain. V lost 2 bases and J lost 1, with 8 bases in between. The germline V gene has CDR1 WNHNN and CDR2 SYGVQD (reference sequence). The CDR3 loop spans 14 amino acids. The CDR3 spells CASSEGAENTEAFF. CDR3 nucleotide sequence: TGCGCCAGCAGTGAGGGTGCCGAGAACACTGAAGCTTTCTTT.

The rearrangement joins TRBV11-3 to TRBJ2-1; 9 bases align to TRBD2. CDR1 is SGHNT, CDR2 YENEEA, per germline. V lost 2 bases, J lost 6 bases, and 17 bases stayed unmatched. The CDR3 consists of 19 residues. This chain's CDR3 is CASSLTLSAAGGPGNEQFF. In nucleotides, the CDR3 is TGTGCCAGCAGCTTAACCCTCTCCGCGGCGGGAGGGCCGGGCAATGAGCAGTTCTTC. Full variable domain (missing parts from reference TRBV11-3 and TRBJ2-1): EAGVVQSPRYKIIEKKQPVAFWCNPISGHNTLYWYLQNLGQGPELLIRYENEEAVDDSQLPKDRFSAERLKGVDSTLKIQPAELGDSAVYLCASSLTLSAAGGPGNEQFFGPGTRLTVL.

This clone was seen a single time. The chain is built from TRBV7-5 and TRBJ2-3. TRBV7-5 is labeled a pseudogene. The CDR3 runs 16 residues. In DNA form, the CDR3 reads TGTGCCAGAAGCTTACGGCACTTCCCTAGCACAGATACGCAGTATTTT. Translation: CARSLRHFPSTDTQYF.

This chain joins TRBV6-5 and TRBJ1-1; 7 positions agree with TRBD1. V shed 2 bases and J 4 bases; nucleotides not matched to a gene: 4. The length of the CDR3 is 14 residues. Germline loops: CDR1 MNHEY, CDR2 SVGAGI. CDR3 sequence (DNA): TGTGCCAGCAGTTACGGGGGACAGTTCACTGAAGCTTTCTTT. Protein product: CASSYGGQFTEAFF.

This clone appeared once. The CDR3 reads CASSESGTGGNHEKLFF. Here the CDR3 DNA reads TGTGCCAGCAGTGAATCGGGGACAGGGGGAAATCATGAAAAACTGTTTTTT. The chain joins TRBV6-1 to TRBJ1-4; 11 nucleotides agree with TRBD1. Per the germline V gene, CDR1 is MNHNS and CDR2 is SASEGT. J gave up 6 bases and V 2 bases, and 8 bases lay outside the gene matches. This CDR3 comprises 17 residues.

This chain uses TRBV28 with TRBJ1-4; D is possibly TRBD1 (5 bases). Looked up from germline, CDR1 is MDHEN and CDR2 is SYDVKM. The CDR3 runs 13 residues. V dropped 7 bases and J dropped 8 bases, with 14 bases sitting between them. The DNA for the CDR3 is TGTGCCAGCAACTTCCCGGGGGGAGAAAAACTGTTTTTT. Protein product: CASNFPGGEKLFF.

The V and J genes are TRBV7-2 and TRBJ1-1; D perhaps matches TRBD1 (6 bases). Germline CDR1 reads SGHTA; CDR2 reads FQGNSA. Trimming shortened V by 1 base and J by 8 bases, and 11 bases separated the two germline ends. This CDR3 is 13 amino acids long. Here the CDR3 DNA reads TGTGCCAGCAGCTTAGACAGGGCTTTCGAAGCTTTCTTT. As protein: CASSLDRAFEAFF.

V gene TRBV13 combines with J gene TRBJ2-1; TRBD2 aligns across 7 bases. Trimming at V came to 5 bases and at J to 4 bases, leaving 11 bases not matched to a gene. Germline CDR1 and CDR2: PRHDT and FYEKMQ (reference sequence). The CDR3 length is 16 residues. The CDR3 nucleotides read TGTGCCAGCAGCCTCCCCGAGCTAGCGGAGTACAATGAGCAGTTCTTC. Protein: CASSLPELAEYNEQFF.

The V gene is TRBV7-6, the J gene TRBJ2-5; TRBD2 agrees at 7 bases. Trimming removed 0 bases from V and 9 bases from J; junction bases left unmatched: 10. Germline loops: CDR1 SGHVS, CDR2 FNYEAQ. This CDR3 has 15 amino acids. The CDR3 loop is CASSLAPGEGVAQYF. CDR3 sequence (DNA): TGTGCCAGCAGCTTAGCCCCGGGGGAGGGAGTGGCCCAGTACTTC.

V and J are TRBV5-1 and TRBJ1-4, with D perhaps matching TRBD1 (5 bases). V lost 4 bases to trimming and J lost 3 bases, with 13 bases between them. The V gene's germline CDR1 is SGHRS and CDR2 YFSETQ. This CDR3 spans 15 amino acids. CDR3 sequence (DNA): TGCGCCAGCAGCCGGGAATGGGGGGCTAATGAAAAACTGTTTTTT. Translation: CASSREWGANEKLFF. Full variable domain (rest looked up from reference TRBV5-1 and TRBJ1-4): KAGVTQTPRYLIKTRGQQVTLSCSPISGHRSVSWYQQTPGQGLQFLFEYFSETQRNKGNFPGRFSGRQFSNSRSEMNVSTLELGDSALYLCASSREWGANEKLFFGSGTQLSVL.

This clone was detected only a few times. J is TRBJ2-2 and V is TRBV19; D is perhaps TRBD2 (6 bases). CDR3 length: 16 amino acids. CDR1 is LNHDA and CDR2 is SQIVND in the germline V gene (reference sequence). Trimming stripped 3 bases from V and 3 bases from J, with 14 bases between. The CDR3 spells CASSIGTVRYTGELFF. The CDR3 region has the DNA TGTGCCAGTAGTATCGGGACTGTGCGGTACACCGGGGAGCTGTTTTTT.

V is TRBV7-9 and J is TRBJ2-2; tentative D call: TRBD1 (7 bases). Germline CDR1 SEHNR, CDR2 FQNEAQ (reference sequence). The CDR3 extends over 16 amino acids. V gave up 0 bases and J gave up 5 bases, with 13 bases separating them. CDR3 protein: CASSLAGGGETGELFF. The CDR3, as DNA: TGTGCCAGCAGCTTAGCAGGAGGGGGCGAAACCGGGGAGCTGTTTTTT.

This clone was detected a few times. This chain joins TRBV2 and TRBJ2-1; D remains ambiguous. V lost 3 bases and J lost 10, with 10 bases in between. This CDR3 has 12 residues. The germline CDR1 and CDR2 sequences are SNHLY and FYNNEI. The CDR3 sequence: CASSEDSQEQFF. In DNA, the CDR3 is TGTGCCAGCAGTGAGGATAGTCAAGAGCAGTTCTTC.

This clone was recorded only once. The rearrangement uses TRBV5-4 and TRBJ2-5, with unresolved D. The CDR3 totals 13 residues. Trimming took 4 bases from V and 2 from J, leaving 9 bases between them. The germline V gene has CDR1 SGHNT and CDR2 YYREEE (reference sequence). CDR3 amino acids: CASSGRNQETQYF. DNA for the CDR3: TGTGCCAGCAGCGGACGAAATCAAGAGACCCAGTACTTC.